This TCR beta chain was sequenced for a study of blood T cell repertoires in COVID-19. Study at large: Researchers got acute and convalescent COVID-19 samples from the United States, Italy and Spain. T cells, B-cell-depleted T cells, or PBMCs supplied cDNA or gDNA.

Seattle cases were enrolled at active infection and followed longitudinally. Germline V CDR1 and CDR2: SGHTS, YDEGEE. The CDR3 loop spans 16 amino acids. V shed 0 bases and J shed 7 bases, with 16 bases lying between them. Authors' processing steps: Amplified reference gene primers provided the basis for estimating nucleated cell counts. Sequenced by immunoSEQ multiplex PCR; TCRdb stores in-frame clones only, minus some. The V and J calls and clone size come from that table; D and trimming were worked out from the DNA. This table has 200,000 to 300,000 clones, more than 85% appearing once. The clonotype originates from a young adult with COVID-19, enrolled during active disease. This chain connects TRBV5-8 to TRBJ1-4, with D hard to call. Specimen: peripheral blood. CDR3 DNA: TGTGCCAGCAGCTTGGCCCCGGGAGGAGGAGGTGAAAAACTGTTTTTT. It specifies CASSLAPGGGGEKLFF.